Sequencing of this T cell receptor (beta chain) was carried out in a study of CD8+ T cells in alopecia areata. Study details: Twice daily, treated patients received 5 to 10 mg of oral tofacitinib. A 6-month period off drug followed tofacitinib, which lasted 6 to 18 months.

On this clone: The antigen is not known.

Reverse transcription of extracted RNA yielded cDNA, which provided the sequencing template. Method: immunoSEQ multiplex PCR; TCRdb's copy keeps in-frame clones and lacks some. This sample has under 200,000 clones; around 71% occur once, and the top ten carry around 0.9%. Germline V gene data show CDR1 as GTSNPN and CDR2 as SVGIG (reference sequence). J lost 5 bases, V lost 1 base, and 11 bases had no gene match. The CDR3 has 17 amino acids. Study-level results: In scalp and blood during tofacitinib, many expanded lesional clones persisted.

The treatment here: oral pan-JAK inhibitor, 5-10 mg twice daily. Both peripheral blood and punch biopsies of lesional scalp skin were obtained from patients who had alopecia areata. The chain recombines TRBV30 with TRBJ1-2, with 12 bases aligning to TRBD1. This specimen consisted of CD4+ T cells sorted from blood, obtained at week 4, from a patient treated with tofacitinib. The sequence was collected from a human donor with alopecia areata. In DNA, the CDR3 is TGTGCCTGGAGTGGGGGACAGGGGGCGAGGTCACAATATGGCTACACCTTC. This codes for CAWSGGQGARSQYGYTF.